This T cell receptor beta chain was sequenced in a study of T cells in Graves' hyperthyroidism and ophthalmopathy (dated by TCRdb to between 2018 and 2021). Looking at the study overall: TCR V-J signatures able to tell the groups apart were searched for in a discovery cohort of about a hundred patients, of whom around 42 had Graves' ophthalmopathy and 57 had stable Graves' hyperthyroidism. Whether ophthalmopathy could be predicted prospectively was tested in an independent validation cohort made up of under 20 hyperthyroidism patients plus 17 patients who later progressed to ophthalmopathy. The 100 or so discovery patients were divided at random into training and test sets in a 7:3 ratio. In addition, the study compared T-cell repertoires in thyroid tissue and in blood from a handful of Graves' hyperthyroidism patients. After sampling, hyperthyroidism patients received methimazole starting at 30 mg daily, and ophthalmopathy patients received high-dose intravenous methylprednisolone. According to the paper, TCR Vbeta CDR3 sequencing was carried out on about 140 peripheral blood samples, which came from 40 to 45 ophthalmopathy, around 75 hyperthyroidism and about 17 progressor patients. Overall study outcomes, separate from this receptor: Ophthalmopathy was separated from stable hyperthyroidism by a 13 V-J signature model, with over 85% sensitivity and approximately 84% specificity obtained in cross-validation and 80%/75% obtained in testing. In validation, the model predicted progression to ophthalmopathy with roughly 70% sensitivity and about 73% specificity, a median of 6.5 months before onset. Most expanded thyroid clonotypes (frequency above 0.001) were also detected in blood, suggesting blood repertoires may reflect thyroid immune responses. No statistical method was used to fix the sample size in advance, and group allocation was not hidden from the investigators.

To note about this clonotype: This receptor's antigen is unknown. Per-base qualities were not stored, and no clone one base away is much larger.

Any patient with an uncontrolled infection, another autoimmune disease, pregnancy or lactation was excluded. Diagnoses relied on clinical symptoms, serum thyroxine and TRAb, thyroid ultrasound and orbital computed tomography. Total RNA was extracted using Trizol reagent, and RNA quality was assessed on an Agilent 2100 Bioanalyzer. The TCR beta CDR3 regions were amplified from RNA transcripts. A first-round RT-PCR of the TCR CDR3 used the HTBI primer set with the Qiagen OneStep RT-PCR kit. A second multiplex PCR round built the libraries, followed by size selection and purification. Sequencing of the libraries was done on an Illumina HiSeq2000 using paired-end 100 bp reads. The authors processed their data as follows. SOAPnuke was used to process the raw data, removing reads that contained adapters or uncalled bases, had a mean Phred below 15, or lacked an exact match to the constant primer or identifier. COPE v1.2.5 was used to merge high-quality paired reads, and clonotypes were defined as unique nucleotide sequences. MiTCR v1.1 was used to align clonotypes to the IMGT TRBV, TRBD and TRBJ reference segments. The analysis included only V-J combinations with a frequency above 0.0001, which together covered more than 99% of the repertoires. A TCS score was defined as the ratio between F50 (clonal expansion) and ExV (chaos), using BLOSUM62-based TCRdist between CDR3 peptides within each V-J. Welch's t-statistics and random forest reduced around 550 V-J features to some 14, which were used in a naive Bayes classifier (R e1071). Thyroid-blood repertoire similarity was quantified with the Morisita-Horn index. TCRdb reanalyzed the raw reads on its own, using fastp at Q25 for trimming and MiXCR for clone calling, and kept in-frame beta chains. Each entry merges the rows of one CDR3 protein and shows their most common DNA and genes. The V and J calls, along with clone size, are taken from TCRdb and not from the paper's own processing. Within this sample are roughly 500,000 distinct CDR3 sequences, with 40% to 50% of them counted one time only. The ten largest clones add up to around 47% of the sample.

Sequences SQVTM (CDR1) and ANQGSEA (CDR2) are obtained from the germline V gene. V is pared back by 1 base and J by 6 bases, with 10 bases lying between the germline termini. Inclusive of the bounding cysteine and phenylalanine, the CDR3 is 12 residues long. Of the read, only the CDR3 DNA is kept; its 36 bases are in frame from base 1. The rearranged chain carries TRBV29-1 and TRBJ2-7; the D segment cannot be called with confidence. The sequenced sample consisted of peripheral blood or thyroid tissue (not recorded which). This sequence was found in an adult woman with Graves' disease, either hyperthyroidism or ophthalmopathy (not recorded which). The CDR3 reads CSVEGVLGEQYF. The DNA sequence is as follows: TGCAGCGTTGAAGGGGTTTTAGGCGAGCAGTACTTC.